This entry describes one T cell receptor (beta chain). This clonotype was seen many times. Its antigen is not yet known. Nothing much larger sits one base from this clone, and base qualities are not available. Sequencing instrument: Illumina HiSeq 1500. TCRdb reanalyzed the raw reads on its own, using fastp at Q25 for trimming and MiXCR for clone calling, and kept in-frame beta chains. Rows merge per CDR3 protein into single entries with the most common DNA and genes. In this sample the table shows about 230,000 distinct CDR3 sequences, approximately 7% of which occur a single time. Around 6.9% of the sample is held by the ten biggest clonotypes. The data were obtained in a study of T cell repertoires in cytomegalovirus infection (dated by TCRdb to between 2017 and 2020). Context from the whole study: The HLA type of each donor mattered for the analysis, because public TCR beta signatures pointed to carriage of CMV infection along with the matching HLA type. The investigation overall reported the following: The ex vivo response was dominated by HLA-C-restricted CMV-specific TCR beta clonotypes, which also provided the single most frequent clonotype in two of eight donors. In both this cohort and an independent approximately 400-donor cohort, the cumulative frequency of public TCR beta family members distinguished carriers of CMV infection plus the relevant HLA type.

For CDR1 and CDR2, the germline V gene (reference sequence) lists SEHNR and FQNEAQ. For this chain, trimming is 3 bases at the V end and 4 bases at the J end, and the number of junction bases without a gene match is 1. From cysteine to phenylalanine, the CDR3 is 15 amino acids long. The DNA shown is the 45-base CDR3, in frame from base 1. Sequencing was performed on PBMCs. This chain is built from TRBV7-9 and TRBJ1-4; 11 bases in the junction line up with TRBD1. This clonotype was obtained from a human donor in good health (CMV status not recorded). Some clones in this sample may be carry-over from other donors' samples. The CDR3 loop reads CASSLGQGDNEKLFF. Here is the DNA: TGTGCCAGCAGCTTGGGACAGGGGGATAATGAAAAACTGTTTTTT.